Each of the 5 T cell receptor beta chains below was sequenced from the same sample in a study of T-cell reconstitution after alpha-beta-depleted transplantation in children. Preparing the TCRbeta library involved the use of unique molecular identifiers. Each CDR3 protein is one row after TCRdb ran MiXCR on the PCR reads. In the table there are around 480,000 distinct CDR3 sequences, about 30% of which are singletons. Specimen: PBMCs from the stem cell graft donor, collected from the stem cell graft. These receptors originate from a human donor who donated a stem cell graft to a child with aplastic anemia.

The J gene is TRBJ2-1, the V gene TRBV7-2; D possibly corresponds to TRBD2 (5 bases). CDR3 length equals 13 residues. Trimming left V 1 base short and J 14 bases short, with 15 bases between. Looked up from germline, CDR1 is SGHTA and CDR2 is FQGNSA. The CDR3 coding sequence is TGTGCCAGCAGCTTAGGGCTAGCCTCCCGAGAGTTCTTC. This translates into CASSLGLASREFF.

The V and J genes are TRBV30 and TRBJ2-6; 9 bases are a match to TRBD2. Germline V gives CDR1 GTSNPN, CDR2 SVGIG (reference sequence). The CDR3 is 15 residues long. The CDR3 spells CARGLAGAGANVLTF. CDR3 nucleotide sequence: TGTGCTAGGGGTTTAGCGGGAGCTGGGGCCAACGTCCTGACTTTC.

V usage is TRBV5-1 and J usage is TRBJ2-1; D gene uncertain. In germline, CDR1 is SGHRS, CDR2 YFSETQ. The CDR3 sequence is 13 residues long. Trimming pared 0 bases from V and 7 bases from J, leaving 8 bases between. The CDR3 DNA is TGCGCCAGCAGCTTGGGAGGCGAGAATGAGCAGTTCTTC. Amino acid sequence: CASSLGGENEQFF.

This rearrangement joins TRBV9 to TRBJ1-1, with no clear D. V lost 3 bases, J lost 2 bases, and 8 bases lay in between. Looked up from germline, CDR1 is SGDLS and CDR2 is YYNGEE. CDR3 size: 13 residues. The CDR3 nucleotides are TGTGCCAGCAGCGCCGGGAGAAACACTGAAGCTTTCTTT. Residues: CASSAGRNTEAFF.

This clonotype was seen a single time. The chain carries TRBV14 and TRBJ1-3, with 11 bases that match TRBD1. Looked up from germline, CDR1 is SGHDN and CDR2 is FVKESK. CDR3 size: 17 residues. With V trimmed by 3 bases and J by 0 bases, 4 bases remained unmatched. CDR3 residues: CASSHWTGGSSGNTIYF. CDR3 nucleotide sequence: TGTGCCAGCAGCCACTGGACAGGGGGCAGCTCTGGAAACACCATATATTTT.